A selection of T cell receptor beta chains follows, all from one sample in a study of cytomegalovirus exposure and HLA in healthy donors. TCRdb keeps only in-frame clones here, not all; method: immunoSEQ multiplex PCR. Of under 250,000 clones listed, around 87% were seen once; the top ten hold roughly 2%. Source material: PBMCs. These receptors were taken from a woman aged 18-35 years in good health and CMV-seropositive. Each CDR3 is given with its conserved first and last residue. Each record gives: CDR3 protein, CDR3 DNA, D gene, clone size, V gene, J gene. A D gene is named only where the DNA matches it firmly. Only some rows state a clone size, as once, few, many or a class for expanded clones.

CASSLWGDRGKLAGEFNEQFF	TGTGCCAGCTCACTTTGGGGGGACAGGGGGAAACTAGCGGGAGAATTCAATGAGCAGTTCTTC	-	-	TRBV18	TRBJ2-1
CASSPSGVAPYEQYF	TGTGCCAGCAGCCCAAGCGGGGTGGCCCCCTACGAGCAGTACTTC	TRBD2	-	TRBV7-9	TRBJ2-7
CASSYWTDAEAFF	TGTGCCAGCAGTTACTGGACAGACGCTGAAGCTTTCTTT	-	-	TRBV6-5	TRBJ1-1
CASSLRVSYEQYF	TGTGCCAGCAGTTTGCGGGTCTCCTACGAGCAGTACTTC	-	-	TRBV28	TRBJ2-7
CASSLPGRTYNEQFF	TGTGCCAGCAGCTTGCCCGGGAGGACTTACAATGAGCAGTTCTTC	TRBD2	-	TRBV5-4	TRBJ2-1
CASSFRTATGELFF	TGTGCCAGCAGTTTCCGGACAGCCACCGGGGAGCTGTTTTTT	-	-	TRBV28	TRBJ2-2
CASSLIRVSPSTEKLFF	TGTGCCAGCAGTTTGATCCGAGTTTCCCCCTCCACTGAAAAACTGTTTTTT	-	-	TRBV28	TRBJ1-4
CASSQRLFTNTGELFF	TGTGCCAGCAGTCAGAGACTTTTTACGAACACCGGGGAGCTGTTTTTT	-	-	TRBV27	TRBJ2-2
CASRRQGSSNYGYTF	TGTGCCAGCAGGAGACAGGGGAGTTCTAACTATGGCTACACCTTC	TRBD1	once	TRBV27	TRBJ1-2
CASSLRDYGYTF	TGTGCCAGCAGTTTGCGGGACTATGGCTACACCTTC	-	-	TRBV28	TRBJ1-2
CASSLAGGMNTEAFF	TGCGCCAGCAGCTTGGCAGGGGGGATGAACACTGAAGCTTTCTTT	TRBD1	-	TRBV5-1	TRBJ1-1
CASSYSSYEQYF	TGTGCCAGCAGTTACTCGAGCTACGAGCAGTACTTC	-	few	TRBV6-5	TRBJ2-7
CASRGLAGAYEQYF	TGTGCCAGCAGGGGACTAGCGGGAGCCTACGAGCAGTACTTC	TRBD2	-	TRBV27	TRBJ2-7
CASREDRETEAFF	TGTGCCAGCAGGGAGGACAGGGAGACTGAAGCTTTCTTT	TRBD1	-	TRBV2	TRBJ1-1
CASSLVGVGQATEAFF	TGTGCCAGCAGCTTGGTCGGGGTAGGTCAGGCCACTGAAGCTTTCTTT	-	-	TRBV5-6	TRBJ1-1
CASSVEAVHRNTF	TGTGCCAGCAGCGTAGAGGCGGTCCATCGGAACACCTTC	-	-	TRBV9	TRBJ1-2
CASSIAAGNEQFF	TGTGCCAGTAGTATCGCAGCCGGGAATGAGCAGTTCTTC	-	-	TRBV19	TRBJ2-1
CASDLGGLFYEQYF	TGTGCCAGCGACCTAGGAGGGCTCTTCTACGAGCAGTACTTC	-	-	TRBV7-9	TRBJ2-7
CASSYGQGKEQYF	TGTGCCAGCAGTTATGGACAGGGAAAGGAGCAGTACTTC	TRBD1	-	TRBV27	TRBJ2-7
CASRDPGGYGYTF	TGTGCCAGCAGAGACCCCGGGGGTTATGGCTACACCTTC	-	-	TRBV28	TRBJ1-2
CASSLVGTGNYEQYF	TGCGCCAGCAGCCTGGTCGGGACAGGGAACTACGAGCAGTACTTC	TRBD1	once	TRBV4-1	TRBJ2-7
CASSLRGYNEQFF	TGTGCCAGCAGCTTGCGGGGCTACAATGAGCAGTTCTTC	-	-	TRBV5-6	TRBJ2-1
CASSPWDRGNTEAFF	TGTGCCAGCAGTCCTTGGGACAGGGGGAACACTGAAGCTTTCTTT	TRBD1	-	TRBV2	TRBJ1-1
CASSFTGTANTEAFF	TGTGCCAGCAGCTTCACCGGGACAGCGAACACTGAAGCTTTCTTT	TRBD1	-	TRBV7-2	TRBJ1-1
CSASGEGGVPYEQYF	TGCAGCGCCTCGGGAGAGGGGGGGGTCCCCTACGAGCAGTACTTC	-	-	TRBV29-1	TRBJ2-7
CASSQDPALNYGYTF	TGCGCCAGCAGCCAAGATCCCGCACTTAACTATGGCTACACCTTC	-	-	TRBV4-1	TRBJ1-2
CASSEFPGEGYTF	TGTGCCAGCAGCGAGTTCCCCGGGGAGGGCTACACCTTC	-	-	TRBV7-2	TRBJ1-2
CATRGVNTEAFF	TGTGCCACCCGGGGGGTAAACACTGAAGCTTTCTTT	-	-	TRBV11-2	TRBJ1-1
CASSISGGRGTEAFF	TGTGCCAGCAGCATCTCAGGGGGCAGGGGCACTGAAGCTTTCTTT	TRBD1	-	TRBV11-2	TRBJ1-1
CATSRRGQGENLYF	TGTGCCACCAGCCGTCGGGGACAGGGGGAGAATCTGTACTTC	TRBD1	-	TRBV15	TRBJ2-7